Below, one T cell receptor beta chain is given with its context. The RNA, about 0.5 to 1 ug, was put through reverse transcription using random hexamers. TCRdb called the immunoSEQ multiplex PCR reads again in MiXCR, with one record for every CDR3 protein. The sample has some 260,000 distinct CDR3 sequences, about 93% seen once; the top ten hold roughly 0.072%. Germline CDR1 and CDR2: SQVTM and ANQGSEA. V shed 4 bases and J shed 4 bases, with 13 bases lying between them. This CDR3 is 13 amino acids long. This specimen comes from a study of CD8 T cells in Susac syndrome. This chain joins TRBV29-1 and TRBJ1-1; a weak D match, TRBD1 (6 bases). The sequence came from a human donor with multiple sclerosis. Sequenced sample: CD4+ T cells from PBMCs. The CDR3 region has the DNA TGCAGCGTTGGACAGGACCACTTCACTGAAGCTTTCTTT. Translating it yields CSVGQDHFTEAFF.